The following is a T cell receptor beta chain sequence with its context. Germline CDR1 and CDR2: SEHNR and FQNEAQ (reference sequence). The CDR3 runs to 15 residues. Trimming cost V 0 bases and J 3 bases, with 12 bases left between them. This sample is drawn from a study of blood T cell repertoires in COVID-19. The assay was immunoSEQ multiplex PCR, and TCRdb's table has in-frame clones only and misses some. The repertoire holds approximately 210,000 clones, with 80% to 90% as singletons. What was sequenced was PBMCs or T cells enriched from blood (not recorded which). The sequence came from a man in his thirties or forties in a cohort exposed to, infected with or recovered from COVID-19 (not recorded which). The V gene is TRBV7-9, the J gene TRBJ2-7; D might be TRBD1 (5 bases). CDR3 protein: CASSLAAGQVYEQYF. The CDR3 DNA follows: TGTGCCAGCAGCTTAGCTGCAGGGCAGGTCTACGAGCAGTACTTC.